This passage covers 10 T cell receptor beta chains from one sample sequenced in a study of human T cells and chemical hapten exposure. Time point indicated: patch test 1, 2 weeks after DPC sensitization. Treatment in this sample: therapeutic diphenylcyclopropenone sensitization with weekly scalp DPC. One entry per CDR3 protein, called by TCRdb with MiXCR from the RACE reads. In the table there are roughly 380,000 distinct CDR3 sequences, roughly 4.8% of which are singletons. This specimen consisted of whole blood, obtained in connection with sensitization to the hapten diphenylcyclopropenone (DPC). The source is a woman between 50 and 59 years old with alopecia areata. Some clones in this sample may be carry-over from other donors' samples.

The chain is built from TRBV6-2 or TRBV6-3 and TRBJ1-1; no definite D call. The V end lost 4 bases, the J end lost 5 bases, and 8 bases lay between the germline ends. Per germline, CDR1 MNHEY and CDR2 SVGEGT. The CDR3 runs to 12 residues. In DNA form, the CDR3 reads TGTGCCAGCAGTTCAGTGCGAACTGAAGCTTTCTTT. It yields the protein CASSSVRTEAFF.

The genes are TRBV2 and TRBJ2-2, with 9 bases fitting TRBD1. Germline V gene lookup returns CDR1 SNHLY and CDR2 FYNNEI. V lost 5 bases to trimming and J lost 1 base; unmatched junction nucleotides: 2. The CDR3 totals 15 residues. The CDR3 reads CASSKGQGNTGELFF. In DNA, the CDR3 is TGTGCCAGCAGTAAGGGACAGGGGAACACCGGGGAGCTGTTTTTT.

Many counts were recorded for this clonotype. In nucleotides, the CDR3 is TGTGCCACCAGCAAGGGGGGGGTGAACACTGAAGCTTTCTTT. Amino acids: CATSKGGVNTEAFF. J is TRBJ1-1 and V is TRBV15; the D gene is possibly TRBD1 (6 bases). Per germline, CDR1 LNHNV and CDR2 YYDKDF (reference sequence). The germline V and J ends were trimmed by 4 bases and 0 bases, with 9 bases remaining between them. The CDR3 is made up of 14 amino acids.

This clonotype was counted many times. V usage is TRBV2 and J usage is TRBJ2-1; 8 bases fit TRBD2. V was pared by 2 bases and J by 6 bases, with 9 bases of the junction left unmatched. CDR1 and CDR2 from the germline V gene are SNHLY and FYNNEI. CDR3 size: 16 residues. The CDR3 here is CASSEWGSGNVNEQFF. CDR3 coding DNA: TGTGCCAGCAGTGAATGGGGTAGCGGGAATGTCAATGAGCAGTTCTTC.

There are a few counts of this clonotype. The chain links TRBV10-3 to TRBJ2-7; TRBD1 matches 7 bases. Germline values: CDR1 ENHRY, CDR2 SYGVKD. This CDR3 has 16 residues. Trimming at V came to 2 bases and at J to 3 bases, leaving 10 bases not matched to a gene. The CDR3 nucleotides read TGTGCCATCAGTGAGCCGGGACAGTATTCCCACTACGAGCAGTACTTC. Translation: CAISEPGQYSHYEQYF.

V usage is TRBV6-6 and J usage is TRBJ2-1, with 8 bases lining up with TRBD2. Trimming took 5 bases from V and 7 from J; bases not matched to a gene: 10. Germline V CDR1 and CDR2: MNHNY, SVGAGI (reference sequence). This CDR3 region has 15 residues. The CDR3 region has the DNA TGTGCCAGCAGTAATTTAGCGGGGATGAGTAATGAGCAGTTCTTC. Its translation: CASSNLAGMSNEQFF.

This clonotype appeared a few times. J is TRBJ2-1 and V is TRBV20-1; D possibly matches TRBD1 or TRBD2 (6 bases each). Trimming cost V 5 bases and J 4 bases, with 15 bases left between them. Germline V CDR1 and CDR2: DFQATT, SNEGSKA (reference sequence). The CDR3 length is 14 residues. The CDR3 region has the DNA TGCAGTGCTCAGGGGCTAGCGACGTACAATGAGCAGTTCTTC. This gives the protein CSAQGLATYNEQFF.

This clonotype came up a few times. The gene calls are TRBV15 and TRBJ1-5; D ambiguous. The CDR3 totals 13 residues. The germline V and J ends were trimmed by 1 base and 7 bases, with 8 bases remaining between them. CDR1 is LNHNV and CDR2 is YYDKDF in the germline V gene (reference sequence). Written as DNA, the CDR3 is TGTGCCACCAGCAGAGCACTCCGGCAGCCCCAGCATTTT. This gives the protein CATSRALRQPQHF.

Only a few counts were recorded for this clonotype. This chain uses TRBV10-3 with TRBJ1-2, with a possible D match to TRBD1 (6 bases). CDR3 length equals 14 residues. Trimming took off 6 bases at V and 4 bases at J, with 15 bases between the two ends. Germline V gene lookup returns CDR1 ENHRY and CDR2 SYGVKD. The CDR3: CAISRSGGGYGYTF. The CDR3 DNA follows: TGTGCCATCAGCCGATCGGGAGGGGGCTATGGCTACACCTTC.

The chain couples TRBV7-9 to TRBJ2-4, with TRBD1 identical over 7 bases. There are 13 residues in the CDR3. The junction had 5 bases not matched to a gene; V was cut back by 6 bases and J by 6 bases. CDR1 and CDR2 (germline): SEHNR, FQNEAQ (reference sequence). The CDR3 region has the DNA TGTGCCAGCAGGCCACGGGACAGAAACATTCAGTACTTC. Translated, it gives CASRPRDRNIQYF.